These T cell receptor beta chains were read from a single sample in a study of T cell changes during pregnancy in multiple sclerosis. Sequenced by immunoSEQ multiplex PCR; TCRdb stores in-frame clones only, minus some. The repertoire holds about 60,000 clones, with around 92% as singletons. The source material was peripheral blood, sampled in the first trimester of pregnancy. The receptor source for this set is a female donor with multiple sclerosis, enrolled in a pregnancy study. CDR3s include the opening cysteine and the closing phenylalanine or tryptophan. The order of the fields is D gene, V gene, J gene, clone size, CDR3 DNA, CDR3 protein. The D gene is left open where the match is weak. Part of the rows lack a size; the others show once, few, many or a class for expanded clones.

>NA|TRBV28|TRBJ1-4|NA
TGTGCCAGCAGCCTGGGGGGGAGGAAACTGTTTTTT
CASSLGGRKLFF
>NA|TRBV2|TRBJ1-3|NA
TGTGCCGAGGGGGGGAGCCCCTCTGGAAACACCATATATTTT
CAEGGSPSGNTIYF
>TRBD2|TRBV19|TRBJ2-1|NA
TGTGCCAGTAGTTCACGGACTAGCGGGGGGCGGGGGAATGAGCAGTTCTTC
CASSSRTSGGRGNEQFF
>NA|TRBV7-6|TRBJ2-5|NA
TGTGCCAGCAGCCACCCGGGACTCCAAGAGACCCAGTACTTC
CASSHPGLQETQYF
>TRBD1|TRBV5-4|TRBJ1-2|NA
TGTGCCAGCAGCTTGGACAGGGGTGGAGGCTATGGCTACACCTTC
CASSLDRGGGYGYTF
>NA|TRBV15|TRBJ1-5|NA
TGTGCCACCAGCAGAGATGTGGATCGGGATCAGCCCCAGCATTTT
CATSRDVDRDQPQHF
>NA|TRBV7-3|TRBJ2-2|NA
TGTGCCAGCAGCCATCTCAGTGCCCCCGCGAACACCGGGGAGCTGTTTTTT
CASSHLSAPANTGELFF
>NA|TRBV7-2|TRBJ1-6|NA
TGTGCCAGCAGCCCCCGGCAGGGTCGAAATTCACCCCTCCACTTT
CASSPRQGRNSPLHF
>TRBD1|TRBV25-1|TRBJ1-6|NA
TGTGCCAGCAGTGGGTGGGACAGGATTATCTATAATTCACCCCTCCACTTT
CASSGWDRIIYNSPLHF
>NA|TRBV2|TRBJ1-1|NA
TGTGCCAGCAGTGAAGCTGGCAGGGGTGGCACTGAAGCTTTCTTT
CASSEAGRGGTEAFF
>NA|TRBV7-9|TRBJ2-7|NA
TGTGCCAGCAGCCCATATCCACAGGGAACCTACGAGCAGTACTTC
CASSPYPQGTYEQYF
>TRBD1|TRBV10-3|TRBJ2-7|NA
TGTGCCATCAGTGAGTCGCGGACAGGGGGCCACGAGCAGTACTTC
CAISESRTGGHEQYF
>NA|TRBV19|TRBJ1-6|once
TGTGCCAGTAGTATACAGGGAGGGAATAATTCACCCCTCCACTTT
CASSIQGGNNSPLHF
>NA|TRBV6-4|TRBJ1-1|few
TGTGCCAGCAGTGACTCGACCGGGTTGGGTACTGAAGCTTTCTTT
CASSDSTGLGTEAFF
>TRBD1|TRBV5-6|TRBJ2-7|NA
TGTGCCAGCAGTGGTCTAACCCGGGACAGGGAGATTGCGCCATACGAGCAGTACTTC
CASSGLTRDREIAPYEQYF
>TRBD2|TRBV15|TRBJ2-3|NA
TGTGCCACCAGCAGGCTAGCGGGGGGCACGAGCACAGATACGCAGTATTTT
CATSRLAGGTSTDTQYF
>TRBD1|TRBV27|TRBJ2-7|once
TGTGCCAGCAGTCCGGACAGGGCGTACGAGCAGTACTTC
CASSPDRAYEQYF
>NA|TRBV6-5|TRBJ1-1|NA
TGTGCCAGCAGCCCCCGGTACGCGGTAGCTTTCTTT
CASSPRYAVAFF
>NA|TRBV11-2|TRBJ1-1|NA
TGTGCCAGCAGACGAGTAGCAGACAGGAACACTGAAGCTTTCTTT
CASRRVADRNTEAFF
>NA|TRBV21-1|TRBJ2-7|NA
TGTGCCAGCAGCAAGTCGGGACTAGGTCCGGGAAACGAGCAGTACTTC
CASSKSGLGPGNEQYF
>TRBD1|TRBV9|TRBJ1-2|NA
TGTGCCAGCAGCGATTACAGGGGTCTCTATGGCTACACCTTC
CASSDYRGLYGYTF
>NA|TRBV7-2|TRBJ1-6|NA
TGTGCCAGCAGCTTAGTGGCAGGGCCACCCCTCCACTTT
CASSLVAGPPLHF
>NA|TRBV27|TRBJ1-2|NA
TGTGCCAGCTCACGGGGGGGCTATTATGGCTACACCTTC
CASSRGGYYGYTF
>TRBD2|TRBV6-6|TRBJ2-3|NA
TGTGCCAGCAGTTACTCGACGGGGGGGAGCACAGATACGCAGTATTTT
CASSYSTGGSTDTQYF
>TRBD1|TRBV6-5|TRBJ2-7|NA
TGTGCCAGCAGTTACGGGGGACAGTCCTACGAGCAGTACTTC
CASSYGGQSYEQYF
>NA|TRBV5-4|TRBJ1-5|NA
TGTGCCAGCAGCTTGGCCGGGGATGGTCAGCCCCAGCATTTT
CASSLAGDGQPQHF
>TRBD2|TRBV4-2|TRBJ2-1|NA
TGTGCCAGCAGCCAAGATACCAGCGGGGGGTACAATGAGCAGTTCTTC
CASSQDTSGGYNEQFF
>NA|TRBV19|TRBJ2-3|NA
TGTGCCAGTAGTATAGGGGAGCGGGGCACAGATACGCAGTATTTT
CASSIGERGTDTQYF
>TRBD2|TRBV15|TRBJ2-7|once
TGTGCCACCAGCAGAGAAATGGGGAGGGCCTACGAGCAGTACTTC
CATSREMGRAYEQYF
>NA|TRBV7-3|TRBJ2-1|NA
TGTGCCAGCAGCTTGTTGGGACTCCCAACCAATGAGCAGTTCTTC
CASSLLGLPTNEQFF
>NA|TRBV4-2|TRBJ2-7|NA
TGTGCCAGCAGCCAAGATTTAGGGGGTCCCTACGAGCAGTACTTC
CASSQDLGGPYEQYF
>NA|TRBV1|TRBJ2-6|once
TGCACCAGCAGCCAAGGGATCGGACTAGCGGGGGCCGGGGCCAACGTCCTGACTTTC
CTSSQGIGLAGAGANVLTF
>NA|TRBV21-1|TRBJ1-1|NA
TGTGCCAGCAGCAAAGCGAGGGTCACTGAAGCTTTCTTT
CASSKARVTEAFF
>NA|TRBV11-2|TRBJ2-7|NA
TGTGCCAGCAGCTTAGGGTACGGACAGCCCTACGAGCAGTACTTC
CASSLGYGQPYEQYF
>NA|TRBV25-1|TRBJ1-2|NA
TGTGCCAGCAGTGAATGGGGAGGAGGACCCTATGGCTACACCTTC
CASSEWGGGPYGYTF
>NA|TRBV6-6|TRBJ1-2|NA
TGTGCCAGCACCGTACAGGCCAGCTATGGCTACACCTTC
CASTVQASYGYTF
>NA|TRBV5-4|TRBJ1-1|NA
TGTGCCAGCAGCCCCACGGCAGGGGCGCGGACTGAAGCTTTCTTT
CASSPTAGARTEAFF
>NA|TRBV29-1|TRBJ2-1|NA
TGCAGCGTTGAAGATCTCCCCGGGGTGGGGTCCTACAATGAGCAGTTCTTC
CSVEDLPGVGSYNEQFF
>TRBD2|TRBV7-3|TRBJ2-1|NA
TGTGCCAGCTCGACTAGCGGACCCTACAATGAGCAGTTCTTC
CASSTSGPYNEQFF
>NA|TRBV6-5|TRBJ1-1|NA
TGTGCCAGCAGTCCATTCACAGGTGGGGCTTTCTTT
CASSPFTGGAFF
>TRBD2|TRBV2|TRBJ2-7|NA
TGTGCCAGCAGTGTAGGAGGGAGGGACGAGCAGTACTTC
CASSVGGRDEQYF
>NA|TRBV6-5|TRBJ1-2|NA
TGTGCCAGCAAAGTCATCGGGGGGGACTACACCTTC
CASKVIGGDYTF
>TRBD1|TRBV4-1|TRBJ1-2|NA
TGCGCCAGCAGCCAAGCCGACAGGGTCGACTATGGCTACACCTTC
CASSQADRVDYGYTF
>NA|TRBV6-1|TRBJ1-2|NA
TGTGCCAGCAGTGAGAGGGGAGACAGGAGCTACACCTTC
CASSERGDRSYTF
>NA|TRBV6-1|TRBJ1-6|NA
TGTGCCAGCAGTGATAACAGGAGTTCACCCCTCCACTTT
CASSDNRSSPLHF
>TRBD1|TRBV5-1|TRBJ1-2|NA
TGCGCCAGCAGCCCTGGACAGGGTAACGACTATGGCTACACCTTC
CASSPGQGNDYGYTF
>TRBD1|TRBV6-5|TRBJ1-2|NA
TGTGCCAGCAGTTACGGCGAGACAGGGGGATATGGCTACACCTTC
CASSYGETGGYGYTF
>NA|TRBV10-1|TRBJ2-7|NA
TGCGCCAGGCCACCCGACTGGGGGCGTTTTAGCTCCTACGAGCAGTACTTC
CARPPDWGRFSSYEQYF
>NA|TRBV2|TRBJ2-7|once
TGTGCCGGACGGACAGAGACCTACGAGCAGTACTTC
CAGRTETYEQYF
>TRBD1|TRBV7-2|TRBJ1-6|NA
TGTGCCAGCAGCCCAGAGGGACAGGGGAATTCACCCCTCCACTTT
CASSPEGQGNSPLHF